A selection of T cell receptor beta chains follows, all from one sample in a study of CD8+ T cells in alopecia areata. Measured with immunoSEQ multiplex PCR; TCRdb has only the in-frame clones, and not every one. The sample yields about 210,000 clones, around three fifths seen once. Sequencing was performed on CD4+ T cells sorted from blood, taken at week 4, from a patient treated with tofacitinib. All receptors come from a human donor with alopecia areata. The CDR3 runs from the conserved cysteine through the conserved F or W. D genes are given only for firm matches. Size values are once, few and many counts, or a class for expanded clones, and some rows have none.

D gene	clone size	V gene	J gene	CDR3 protein	CDR3 DNA
.	few	TRBV2	TRBJ2-3	CASNNPGDTDTQYF	TGTGCCAGCAACAATCCAGGGGACACAGATACGCAGTATTTT
.	.	TRBV4-2	TRBJ2-1	CASTPTGRARYNEQFF	TGTGCCAGCACTCCCACCGGACGAGCTAGGTACAATGAGCAGTTCTTC
TRBD1	.	TRBV7-9	TRBJ2-7	CASEGQVSYEQYF	TGTGCCAGCGAGGGACAGGTTTCCTACGAGCAGTACTTC
TRBD2	.	TRBV7-2	TRBJ2-2	CASSTSGTRITGELFF	TGTGCCAGCAGCACCTCCGGGACTAGGATCACCGGGGAGCTGTTTTTT
.	few	TRBV2	TRBJ1-2	CASSEQRGAPGYTF	TGTGCCAGCAGTGAACAAAGGGGCGCGCCTGGCTACACCTTC
TRBD2	.	TRBV19	TRBJ2-3	CASSALAGGSTDTQYF	TGTGCCAGTAGTGCCCTAGCGGGGGGAAGCACAGATACGCAGTATTTT
.	.	TRBV6-5	TRBJ1-2	CASSWSLGGYTF	TGTGCCAGCAGTTGGTCCCTTGGGGGCTACACCTTC
TRBD2	.	TRBV6-5	TRBJ2-5	CASSWSGGPSGTQYF	TGTGCCAGCAGCTGGAGCGGGGGGCCAAGTGGGACCCAGTACTTC
.	.	TRBV6-6	TRBJ2-1	CASQNRALRYNEQFF	TGTGCCAGCCAAAACCGGGCCCTGAGGTACAACGAGCAGTTCTTC
.	.	TRBV4-3	TRBJ1-2	CASSPSGGTHGYTF	TGCGCCAGCAGTCCCAGCGGAGGGACCCATGGCTACACCTTC
.	.	TRBV2	TRBJ2-7	CASSDGGDRALYEQYF	TGTGCCAGCAGTGACGGGGGTGACAGGGCCCTCTACGAGCAGTACTTC
.	.	TRBV29-1	TRBJ2-2	CSAGDSTIGELFF	TGCAGCGCAGGGGATAGCACCATCGGGGAGCTGTTTTTT
.	.	TRBV4-1	TRBJ1-4	CASSIGTPEEKLFF	TGCGCCAGCAGCATTGGGACACCGGAAGAAAAACTGTTTTTT
TRBD1	.	TRBV30	TRBJ2-5	CAWSYRDRETQYF	TGTGCCTGGTCCTACCGGGACAGGGAGACCCAGTACTTC
TRBD1	once	TRBV29-1	TRBJ2-1	CSVEVSGGPYNEQFF	TGCAGCGTTGAAGTTTCAGGGGGACCCTACAATGAGCAGTTCTTC
.	.	TRBV27	TRBJ2-1	CASSLRRGGNEQFF	TGTGCCAGCAGTTTAAGGCGGGGTGGGAATGAGCAGTTCTTC